This T cell receptor (beta chain) was observed in a study of T cells after yellow fever vaccination (dated by TCRdb to the late 2010s). General notes on the study: Libraries from fractions with low cell numbers were prepared with the SMART-Seq v4 Ultra Low Input RNA kit. To track T-cell clones before and after primary and booster YFV17D yellow fever vaccination, bulk TCR alpha and beta repertoires were sequenced longitudinally. The cohort comprised two healthy male donors, one aged 18 to 30 and one aged 30 to 40 years. Blood was drawn at multiple timepoints before and after primary and secondary immunization, with bulk PBMC replicates and cell subsets isolated.

The paper as a whole reports these results and caveats: FACS-sorted repertoires could contain abundant contaminating clonotypes from the bulk population, so computational filtering was required. A small share of clonotypes was detected in both CD4 and CD8 compartments, with the overlap likely arising from convergent recombination. After the booster, most clones that had expanded after primary vaccination were detected again (almost 97% of CD4 and around nine tenths of CD8), suggesting broad maintenance of memory. The secondary T-cell response was weaker than the primary response but faster, peaking on day 5 instead of day 15. Only a couple of donors were included in the study, so the extent to which the findings can be generalized is limited.

Reading the label with the study, this specimen's treatment or condition is: live attenuated yellow fever vaccine strain. PBMCs were isolated from peripheral blood using a standard Ficoll-Paque protocol. Dynabeads CD4 and CD8 positive selection kits were used to isolate the CD4 and CD8 T-cell fractions. RNA was extracted with TriZol from bulk PBMCs, CD4 and CD8 fractions, and dextramer-positive and dextramer-negative fractions. The junction shows trimming of 1 base on V and 4 bases on J, plus 7 bases between the germline ends. From its cysteine to its phenylalanine, the CDR3 spans 13 amino acids. Of all the DNA, just the CDR3 is kept, 39 bases in frame from base 1. Per the germline V gene, LGHNA is the CDR1 and YNFKEQ is the CDR2. The table lists this clonotype with many counts. Its target antigen remains unknown. No base quality information exists; no much larger clone differs at one position. Synthesis of TCR cDNA relied on 5'RACE template switching, a step that introduced a universal primer site along with unique molecular identifiers. cDNA synthesis was primed from both the TCR alpha and TCR beta constant segments. Library amplification used two PCR steps, and the second PCR step added sample barcodes and sequencing adapters. Sequencing of libraries was performed on Illumina HiSeq 2500 (2x100 bp) or NovaSeq (2x150 bp). In the authors' own workflow: MIGEC was used to demultiplex reads and collapse the reads into UMI consensus sequences, and MiXCR was used for V(D)J alignment. Vaccine-responding clonotypes were identified with edgeR using replicate PBMC samples, with FDR below 0.01 and a log2 fold change above 5 up to day 15 being required. CD4 or CD8 identity was assigned to each bulk clonotype according to whether the clonotype was present at higher abundance in the sequenced CD4 repertoire or the sequenced CD8 repertoire. TCRdb reworked the public reads: Q25 trimming with fastp, MiXCR clone assembly, productive beta chains retained. Entries that share a CDR3 protein sequence are merged under the most common genes and DNA. TCRdb's processing, not the authors', yielded these V and J calls. The sample records around 65,000 distinct CDR3 sequences, 4.5% to 7.5% of which are singletons. Jointly, the top ten make up 2.2% of the sample.

The sequence is built from TRBV4-2 and TRBJ1-1; D gene: possibly TRBD1, on 6 matching bases. The receptor was isolated from a young man who received the YFV17D yellow fever vaccine. Sequenced material: CD4+ T cells sorted from PBMCs, taken roughly 15 days after the first yellow fever vaccination. The CDR3 sequence is CASSQVDSTEAFF. Here is the DNA: TGTGCCAGCAGCCAAGTGGACAGCACTGAAGCTTTCTTT.